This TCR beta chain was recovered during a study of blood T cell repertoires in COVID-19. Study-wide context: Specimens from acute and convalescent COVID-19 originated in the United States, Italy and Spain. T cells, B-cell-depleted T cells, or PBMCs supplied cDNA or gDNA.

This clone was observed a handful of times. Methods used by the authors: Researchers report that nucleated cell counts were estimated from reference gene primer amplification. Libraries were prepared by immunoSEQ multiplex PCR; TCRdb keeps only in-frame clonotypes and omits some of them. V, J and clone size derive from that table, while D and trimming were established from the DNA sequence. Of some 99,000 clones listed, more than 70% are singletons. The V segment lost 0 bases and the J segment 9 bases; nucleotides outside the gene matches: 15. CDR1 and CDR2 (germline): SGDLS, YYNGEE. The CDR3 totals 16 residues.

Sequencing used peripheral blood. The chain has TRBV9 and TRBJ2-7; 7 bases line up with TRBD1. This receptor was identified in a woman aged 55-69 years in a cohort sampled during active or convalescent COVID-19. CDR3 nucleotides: TGTGCCAGCAGCGTAGCCCCAGGACAGGCATCCTCCGGGCAGTACTTC. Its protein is CASSVAPGQASSGQYF.